This T cell receptor beta chain was captured in a study of CD8 T cells in Susac syndrome. With random hexamers, reverse transcription was performed on about 0.5 to 1 ug of RNA. TCRdb passed the immunoSEQ multiplex PCR reads through MiXCR, listing each CDR3 protein once. The table includes around 220,000 distinct CDR3 sequences, 90% to 95% detected once. TCR beta was sequenced from blood CD8+ and CD4+ T cells. The V gene's germline CDR1 is MNHEY and CDR2 SVGAGI. V was shortened by 4 bases and J by 2 bases, with 13 bases between the two germline ends. CDR3 length equals 15 residues. The chain combines TRBV6-5 with TRBJ2-3; possibly TRBD1 for D (5 bases). What was sequenced was CD8+ T cells from PBMCs. The clonotype was recovered from a human donor with multiple sclerosis. The CDR3 loop is CASSFQGTNTDTQYF. As DNA, the CDR3 is TGTGCCAGCAGTTTCCAGGGTACGAACACAGATACGCAGTATTTT.